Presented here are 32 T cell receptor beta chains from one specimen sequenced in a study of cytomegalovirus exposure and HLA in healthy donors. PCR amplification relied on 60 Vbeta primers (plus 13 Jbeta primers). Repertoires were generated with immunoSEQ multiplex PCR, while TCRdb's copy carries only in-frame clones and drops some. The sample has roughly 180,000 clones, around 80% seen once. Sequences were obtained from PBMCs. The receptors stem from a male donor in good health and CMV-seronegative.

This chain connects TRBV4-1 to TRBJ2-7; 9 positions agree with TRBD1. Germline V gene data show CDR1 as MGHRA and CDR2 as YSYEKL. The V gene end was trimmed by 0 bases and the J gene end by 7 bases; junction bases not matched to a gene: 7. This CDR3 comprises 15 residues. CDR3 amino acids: CASSQELQGAQEQYF. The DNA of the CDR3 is TGCGCCAGCAGCCAAGAGCTACAGGGGGCCCAGGAGCAGTACTTC.

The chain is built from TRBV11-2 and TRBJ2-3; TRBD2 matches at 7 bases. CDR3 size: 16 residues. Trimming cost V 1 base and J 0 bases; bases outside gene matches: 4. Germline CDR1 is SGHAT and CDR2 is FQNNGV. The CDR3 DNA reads TGTGCCAGCAGCTTAGTGGGGGGGACTAGCACAGATACGCAGTATTTT. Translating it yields CASSLVGGTSTDTQYF.

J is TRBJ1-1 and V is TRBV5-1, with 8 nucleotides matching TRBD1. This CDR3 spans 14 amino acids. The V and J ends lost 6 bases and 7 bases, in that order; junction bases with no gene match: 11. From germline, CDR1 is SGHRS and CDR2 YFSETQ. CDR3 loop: CASTSGTGTNEAFF. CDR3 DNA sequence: TGCGCCAGCACCTCCGGGACAGGTACTAATGAAGCTTTCTTT.

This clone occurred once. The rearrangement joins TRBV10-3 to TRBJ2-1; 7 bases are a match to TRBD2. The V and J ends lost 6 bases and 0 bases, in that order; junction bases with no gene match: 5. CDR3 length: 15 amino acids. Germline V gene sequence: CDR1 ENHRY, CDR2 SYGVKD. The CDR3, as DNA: TGTGCCATCAGGCAAGCGGGAAGCTCCTACAATGAGCAGTTCTTC. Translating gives CAIRQAGSSYNEQFF.

The CDR3 coding sequence is TGTGCCAGTAGTATATGGGACAGGGGGGCCCGGAATTCACCCCTCCACTTT. Translating it yields CASSIWDRGARNSPLHF. The chain is built from TRBV19 and TRBJ1-6, with TRBD1 matching over 11 bases. V gave up 2 bases and J gave up 7 bases; unmatched junction bases: 7. The CDR3 sequence is 17 residues long. Germline V gene data show CDR1 as LNHDA and CDR2 as SQIVND (reference sequence).

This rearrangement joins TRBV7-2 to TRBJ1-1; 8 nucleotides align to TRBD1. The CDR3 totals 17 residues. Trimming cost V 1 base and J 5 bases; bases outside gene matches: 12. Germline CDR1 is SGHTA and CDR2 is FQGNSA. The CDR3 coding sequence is TGTGCCAGCAGCTTAGGTGGGGCAGGGGGCGATGCTACTGAAGCTTTCTTT. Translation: CASSLGGAGGDATEAFF.

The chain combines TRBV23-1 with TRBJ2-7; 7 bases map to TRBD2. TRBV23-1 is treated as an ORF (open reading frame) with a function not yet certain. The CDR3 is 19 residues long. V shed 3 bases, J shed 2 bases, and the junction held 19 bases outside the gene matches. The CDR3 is CASSHTGHDSREGPYEQYF. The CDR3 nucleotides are TGCGCCAGCAGTCACACCGGGCACGACTCGAGGGAGGGACCCTACGAGCAGTACTTC.

CDR3 sequence: CASSFRGGREQFF. CDR3 in DNA: TGTGCCAGCAGCTTTCGCGGGGGGCGTGAGCAGTTCTTC. This chain connects TRBV7-3 to TRBJ2-1; 8 bases align to TRBD2. Germline trimming cut 3 bases from V and 9 bases from J; bases unmatched to any gene: 4. The germline V gene encodes CDR1 SGHTA and CDR2 FQGTGA. The CDR3 runs to 13 residues.

CDR3 in DNA: TGTGCCAGCAAGTTAGGGCGGGCCGAAGAGGGAGGAGAGACCCAGTACTTC. Its protein product is CASKLGRAEEGGETQYF. The chain links TRBV28 to TRBJ2-5, with TRBD2 as a possible D gene (6 bases). Trimming took off 7 bases at V and 4 bases at J, with 25 bases between the two ends. This CDR3 region has 17 residues. Germline V CDR1 and CDR2: MDHEN, SYDVKM.

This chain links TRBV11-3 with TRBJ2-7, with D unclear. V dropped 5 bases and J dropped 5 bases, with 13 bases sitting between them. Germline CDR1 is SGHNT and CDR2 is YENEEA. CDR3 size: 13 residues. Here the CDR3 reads CASSTNSVHEQYF. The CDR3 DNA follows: TGTGCCAGCAGCACGAACTCGGTTCACGAGCAGTACTTC. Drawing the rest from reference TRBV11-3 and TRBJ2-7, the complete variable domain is EAGVVQSPRYKIIEKKQPVAFWCNPISGHNTLYWYLQNLGQGPELLIRYENEEAVDDSQLPKDRFSAERLKGVDSTLKIQPAELGDSAVYLCASSTNSVHEQYFGPGTRLTVT.

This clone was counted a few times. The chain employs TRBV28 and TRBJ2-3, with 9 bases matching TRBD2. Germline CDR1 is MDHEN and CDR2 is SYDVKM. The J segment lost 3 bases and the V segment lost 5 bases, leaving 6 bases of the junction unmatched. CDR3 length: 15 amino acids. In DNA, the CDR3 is TGTGCCAGCAGTGTTACTAGCGGGTTGACAGATACGCAGTATTTT. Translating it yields CASSVTSGLTDTQYF.

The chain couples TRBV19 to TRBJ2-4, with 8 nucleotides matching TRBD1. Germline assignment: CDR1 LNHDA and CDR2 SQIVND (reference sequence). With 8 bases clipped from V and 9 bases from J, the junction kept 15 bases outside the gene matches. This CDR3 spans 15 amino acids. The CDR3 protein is CASSETGGGTAIQYF. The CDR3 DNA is TGTGCCAGTTCGGAAACAGGGGGTGGGACGGCCATTCAGTACTTC.

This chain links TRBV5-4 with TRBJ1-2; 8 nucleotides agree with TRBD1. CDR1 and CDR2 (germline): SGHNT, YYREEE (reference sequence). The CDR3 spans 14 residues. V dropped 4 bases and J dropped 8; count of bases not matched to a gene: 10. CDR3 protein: CASSGLPGGRGYTF. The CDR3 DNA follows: TGTGCCAGCAGCGGATTGCCAGGGGGCAGGGGCTACACCTTC.

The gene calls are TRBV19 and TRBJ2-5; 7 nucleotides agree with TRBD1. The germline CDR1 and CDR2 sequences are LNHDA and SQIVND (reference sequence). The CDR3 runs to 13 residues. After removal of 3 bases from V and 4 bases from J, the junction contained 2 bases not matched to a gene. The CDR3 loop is CASSMAGGETQYF. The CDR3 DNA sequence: TGTGCCAGTAGTATGGCAGGGGGAGAGACCCAGTACTTC.

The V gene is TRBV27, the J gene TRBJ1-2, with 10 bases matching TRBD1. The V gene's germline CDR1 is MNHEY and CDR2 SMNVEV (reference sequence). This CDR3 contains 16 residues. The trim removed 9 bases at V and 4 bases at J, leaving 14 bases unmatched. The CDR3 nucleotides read TGTGCCAGTGCCGGTCCGGGACAGGGGTTTAGCTATGGCTACACCTTC. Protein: CASAGPGQGFSYGYTF.

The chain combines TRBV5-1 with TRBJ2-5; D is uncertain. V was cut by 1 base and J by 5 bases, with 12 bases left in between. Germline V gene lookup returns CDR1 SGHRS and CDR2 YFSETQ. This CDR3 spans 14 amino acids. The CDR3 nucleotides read TGCGCCAGCAGCTTGCTACGTCAGGCGGAGACCCAGTACTTC. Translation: CASSLLRQAETQYF.

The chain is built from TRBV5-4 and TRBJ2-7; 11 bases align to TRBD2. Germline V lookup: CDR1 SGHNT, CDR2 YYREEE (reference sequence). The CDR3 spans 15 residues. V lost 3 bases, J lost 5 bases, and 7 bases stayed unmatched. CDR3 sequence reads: CASSYIAGGFHEQYF. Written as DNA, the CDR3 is TGTGCCAGCAGCTATATAGCGGGAGGGTTCCACGAGCAGTACTTC. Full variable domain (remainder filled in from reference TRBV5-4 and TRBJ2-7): ETGVTQSPTHLIKTRGQQVTLRCSSQSGHNTVSWYQQALGQGPQFIFQYYREEENGRGNFPPRFSGLQFPNYSSELNVNALELDDSALYLCASSYIAGGFHEQYFGPGTRLTVT.

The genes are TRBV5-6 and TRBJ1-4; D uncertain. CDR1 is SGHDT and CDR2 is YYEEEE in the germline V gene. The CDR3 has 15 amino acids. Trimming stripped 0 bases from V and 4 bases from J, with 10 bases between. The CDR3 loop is CASSLVAWGNEKLFF. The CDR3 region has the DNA TGTGCCAGCAGCTTGGTAGCGTGGGGTAATGAAAAACTGTTTTTT.

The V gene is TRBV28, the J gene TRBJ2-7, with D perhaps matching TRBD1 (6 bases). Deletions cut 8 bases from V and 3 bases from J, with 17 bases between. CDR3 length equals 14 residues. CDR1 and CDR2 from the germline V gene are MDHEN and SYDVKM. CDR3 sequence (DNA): TGTGCCAGCGCTGGGGCAGGGGCCCACTACGAGCAGTACTTC. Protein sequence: CASAGAGAHYEQYF.

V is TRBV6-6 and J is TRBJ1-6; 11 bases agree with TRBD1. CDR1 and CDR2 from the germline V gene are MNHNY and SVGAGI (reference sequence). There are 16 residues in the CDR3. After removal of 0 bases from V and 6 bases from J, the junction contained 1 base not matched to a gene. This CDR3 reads CASSYSGTGGNSPLHF. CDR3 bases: TGTGCCAGCAGTTACTCAGGGACAGGGGGTAATTCACCCCTCCACTTT.

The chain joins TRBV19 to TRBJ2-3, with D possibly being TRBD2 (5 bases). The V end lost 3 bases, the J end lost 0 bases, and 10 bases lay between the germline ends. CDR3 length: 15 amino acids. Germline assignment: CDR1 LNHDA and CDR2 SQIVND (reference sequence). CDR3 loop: CASSISVISTDTQYF. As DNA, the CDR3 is TGTGCCAGTAGTATTAGCGTGATTAGCACAGATACGCAGTATTTT.

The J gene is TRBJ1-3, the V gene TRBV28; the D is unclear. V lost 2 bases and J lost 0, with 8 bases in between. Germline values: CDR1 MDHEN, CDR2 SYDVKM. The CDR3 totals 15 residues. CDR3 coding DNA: TGTGCCAGCAGTTTAGGAGGGTTCTCTGGAAACACCATATATTTT. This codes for CASSLGGFSGNTIYF.

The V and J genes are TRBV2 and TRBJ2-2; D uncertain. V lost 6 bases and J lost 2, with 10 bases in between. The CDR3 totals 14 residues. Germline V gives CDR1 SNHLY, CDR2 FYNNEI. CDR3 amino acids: CASSHSPNTGELFF. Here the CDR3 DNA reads TGTGCCAGCAGCCACTCACCTAACACCGGGGAGCTGTTTTTT.

The CDR3 region has the DNA TGTGCCAGTAGTATTGTGCAGGGGGCCGGCACTGAAGCTTTCTTT. The encoded protein is CASSIVQGAGTEAFF. The chain carries TRBV19 and TRBJ1-1, with TRBD1 matching over 8 bases. The CDR3 is made up of 15 amino acids. V lost 3 bases and J lost 4; bases outside the gene matches: 7. Germline CDR1 LNHDA, CDR2 SQIVND (reference sequence).

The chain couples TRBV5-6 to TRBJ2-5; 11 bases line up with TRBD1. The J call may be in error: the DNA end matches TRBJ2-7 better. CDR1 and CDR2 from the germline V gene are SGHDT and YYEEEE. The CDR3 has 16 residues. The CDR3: CASSPAGTGGLYEQYF. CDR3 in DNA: TGTGCCAGCAGCCCAGCCGGGACAGGGGGACTATACGAGCAGTACTTC.

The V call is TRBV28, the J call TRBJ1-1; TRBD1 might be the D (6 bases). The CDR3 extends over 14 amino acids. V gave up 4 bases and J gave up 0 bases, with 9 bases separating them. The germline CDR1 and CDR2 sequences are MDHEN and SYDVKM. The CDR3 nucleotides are TGTGCCAGCAGTTCGGGGGGCATGAACACTGAAGCTTTCTTT. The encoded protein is CASSSGGMNTEAFF.

DNA of the CDR3: TGTGCCAGTAGTAGGACTAGCGGGAGCTACGAGCAGTACTTC. Translation: CASSRTSGSYEQYF. The chain couples TRBV19 to TRBJ2-7, with 13 bases identical to TRBD2. The germline V gene has CDR1 LNHDA and CDR2 SQIVND (reference sequence). The trim removed 4 bases at V and 3 bases at J, leaving 0 bases unmatched. The CDR3 extends over 14 amino acids.

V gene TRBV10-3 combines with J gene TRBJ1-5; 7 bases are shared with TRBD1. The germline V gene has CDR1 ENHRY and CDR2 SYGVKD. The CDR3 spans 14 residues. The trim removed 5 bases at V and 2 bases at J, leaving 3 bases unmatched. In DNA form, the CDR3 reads TGTGCCATCAGTAAAACAGGGGGCAATCAGCCCCAGCATTTT. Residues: CAISKTGGNQPQHF.

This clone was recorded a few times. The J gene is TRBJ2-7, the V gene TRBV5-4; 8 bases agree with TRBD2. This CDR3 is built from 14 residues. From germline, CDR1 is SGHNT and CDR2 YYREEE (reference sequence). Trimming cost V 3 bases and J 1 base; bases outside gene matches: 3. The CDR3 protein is CASSYASGSYEQYF. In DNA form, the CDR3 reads TGTGCCAGCAGCTACGCTAGCGGGTCCTACGAGCAGTACTTC.

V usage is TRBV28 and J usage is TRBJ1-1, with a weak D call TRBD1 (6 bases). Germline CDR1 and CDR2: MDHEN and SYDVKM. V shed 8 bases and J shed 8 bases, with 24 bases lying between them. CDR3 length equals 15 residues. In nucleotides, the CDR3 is TGTGCCAGCGAGTCCATCCTTTCCGGGGGGCGCGAAGCTTTCTTT. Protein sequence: CASESILSGGREAFF. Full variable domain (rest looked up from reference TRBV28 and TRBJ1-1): DVKVTQSSRYLVKRTGEKVFLECVQDMDHENMFWYRQDPGLGLRLIYFSYDVKMKEKGDIPEGYSVSREKKERFSLILESASTNQTSMYLCASESILSGGREAFFGQGTRLTVV.

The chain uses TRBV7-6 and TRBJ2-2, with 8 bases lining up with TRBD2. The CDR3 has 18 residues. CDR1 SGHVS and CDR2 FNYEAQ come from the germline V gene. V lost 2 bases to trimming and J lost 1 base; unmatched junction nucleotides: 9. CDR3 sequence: CASSLTAGGQLNTGELFF. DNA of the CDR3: TGTGCCAGCAGCTTAACCGCGGGGGGCCAGTTGAACACCGGGGAGCTGTTTTTT.

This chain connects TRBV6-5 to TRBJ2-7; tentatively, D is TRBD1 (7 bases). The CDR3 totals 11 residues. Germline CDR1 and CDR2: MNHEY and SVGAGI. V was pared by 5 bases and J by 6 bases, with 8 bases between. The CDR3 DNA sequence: TGTGCCAGCAGTCAGGGGGGCGAGCAGTACTTC. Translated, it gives CASSQGGEQYF.